What follows describes a single T cell receptor (beta chain). The antigen is undetermined. Profiling relied on immunoSEQ multiplex PCR, and the TCRdb table lists in-frame clones only, not all of them. The repertoire holds about 53,000 clones, around 83% seen once, with about 30% in the top ten. The record originates from a study of radiotherapy plus CTLA-4 blockade in lung cancer. Study-wide context: Objective response was observed in roughly a sixth of patients, and disease control in about 30%.

Study results and limitations: Reported findings show early blood T cell clone dynamics, with interferon-beta, best predicted response. There was expansion of tumor-derived TCR clones in blood after radiotherapy plus ipilimumab.

The study treated chemo-refractory metastatic non-small-cell lung cancer patients with focal radiation plus ipilimumab CTLA-4 blockade. Sequencing used peripheral blood, obtained from a patient treated with radiotherapy plus ipilimumab. The clonotype was recovered from a human donor with non-small cell lung cancer whose response to radiotherapy plus ipilimumab could not be evaluated.

The CDR3 reads CASRAGTGRHNSPLHF. Written as DNA, the CDR3 is TGTGCCAGCAGGGCCGGGACAGGACGACATAATTCACCCCTCCACTTT. This chain uses TRBV5-6 with TRBJ1-6, with TRBD1 identical over 8 bases. Germline-derived CDR1 and CDR2 are SGHDT and YYEEEE. The CDR3 contains 16 residues. J lost 5 bases, V lost 5 bases, and 9 bases had no gene match. Filled out from reference TRBV5-6 and TRBJ1-6, the complete variable domain reads DAGVTQSPTHLIKTRGQQVTLRCSPKSGHDTVSWYQQALGQGPQFIFQYYEEEERQRGNFPDRFSGHQFPNYSSELNVNALLLGDSALYLCASRAGTGRHNSPLHFGNGTRLTVT.